The 22 T cell receptor beta chains given below trace back to one sample, sequenced in a study of T cells in Graves' hyperthyroidism and ophthalmopathy. It was RNA transcripts that yielded the amplified TCR beta CDR3 regions. With the HTBI primer set, the TCR CDR3 went through a first round of RT-PCR. TCRdb re-called the multiplex PCR reads with MiXCR, one entry per CDR3 protein. The table lists about 600,000 distinct CDR3 sequences, more than 15% of them singletons. The sequenced sample was blood. The receptor set was obtained from a woman between 40 and 55 years old with Graves' ophthalmopathy.

The rearrangement joins TRBV20-1 to TRBJ1-1; D remains ambiguous. The germline V gene encodes CDR1 DFQATT and CDR2 SNEGSKA (reference sequence). The CDR3 has 13 residues. The CDR3 DNA sequence: TGCCTATCCCGAGGCGGTCTCCACACTGAAGCTTTCTTT. It is translated as CLSRGGLHTEAFF.

This clonotype showed up many times. The V call is TRBV3-1, the J call TRBJ1-1, with a weak D call TRBD1 (6 bases). The CDR3 has 13 residues. Germline values: CDR1 LGHDT, CDR2 YNNKEL (reference sequence). Trimming removed 0 bases from V and 9 bases from J, with 11 bases in between. CDR3 sequence: CASSQDYREQAFF. The CDR3 nucleotides are TGTGCCAGCAGCCAAGATTACAGGGAGCAAGCTTTCTTT.

The rearrangement links TRBV27 to TRBJ1-5; D not resolved. This CDR3 has 16 amino acids. Germline V gives CDR1 MNHEY, CDR2 SMNVEV (reference sequence). V was pared by 8 bases and J by 0 bases, with 17 bases between. The CDR3 DNA reads as TGTGCCAGCCGTGCACGAGCAGCTAATAGCAATCAGCCCCAGCATTTT. Translating gives CASRARAANSNQPQHF.

This clonotype has only a few counts. The V gene is TRBV9, the J gene TRBJ2-1; 11 nucleotides align to TRBD2. This CDR3 contains 14 residues. J lost 10 bases, V lost 1 base, and 4 bases had no gene match. Germline values: CDR1 SGDLS, CDR2 YYNGEE. The CDR3 region is CASSVLAGGDEQFF. The CDR3 DNA follows: TGTGCCAGCAGCGTACTAGCGGGGGGAGACGAGCAGTTCTTC.

This chain connects TRBV28 to TRBJ2-5; D not resolved. The CDR3 spans 12 residues. Germline lookup yields CDR1 MDHEN and CDR2 SYDVKM. V dropped 5 bases and J dropped 5 bases, with 9 bases sitting between them. The CDR3 region has the DNA TGTGCCAGCAGTCTACTTATGGAGACCCAGTACTTC. Its translation is CASSLLMETQYF.

The chain has TRBV7-3 and TRBJ2-5; 8 bases fit TRBD2. The V and J ends lost 5 bases and 5 bases, in that order; junction bases with no gene match: 7. The CDR3 length is 14 residues. Germline CDR1 SGHTA, CDR2 FQGTGA. CDR3 sequence reads: CASSKAGVGETQYF. DNA of the CDR3: TGTGCCAGCAGCAAAGCGGGAGTCGGGGAGACCCAGTACTTC.

As to this clonotype: The junction differs from germline at one of its ends, possibly a read error. The V call is TRBV28, the J call TRBJ1-2; the D is unclear. The CDR3 consists of 15 residues. Germline V lookup: CDR1 MDHEN, CDR2 SYDVKM. The CDR3 nucleotides are TGTGCCGGCAGTCTCCAACTCCCGACGCTACGGGGCTACACCTTC. Translated, it gives CAGSLQLPTLRGYTF.

This clonotype was seen repeatedly, ten times or more. This chain connects TRBV7-2 to TRBJ1-1; no clear D gene. Trimming shortened V by 4 bases and J by 7 bases, and 13 bases separated the two germline ends. Germline loops: CDR1 SGHTA, CDR2 FQGNSA. The CDR3 spans 13 residues. Here the CDR3 DNA reads TGTGCCAGCAGCTCCCGATGGAGCGGTGAAGCTTTCTTT. As protein: CASSSRWSGEAFF.

This chain joins TRBV27 and TRBJ1-6, with D possibly TRBD1 on 5 matching bases. This CDR3 region has 15 residues. Trimming took 5 bases from V and 8 from J, leaving 16 bases between them. Germline-derived CDR1 and CDR2 are MNHEY and SMNVEV (reference sequence). The CDR3 nucleotides read TGTGCCAGCAGTCTTACCGGGACCGCGGATTCACCCCTCCACTTT. This sequence encodes CASSLTGTADSPLHF.

This clonotype was counted ten times or more. The CDR3 nucleotides are TGTGCCAGCAGCTTGTTTAGGGGGAGGAATGAGCAGTTCTTC. It yields the protein CASSLFRGRNEQFF. This chain connects TRBV11-2 to TRBJ2-1; either TRBD1 or TRBD2 may supply D (6 bases each). The V end lost 3 bases, the J end lost 7 bases, and 13 bases lay between the germline ends. The CDR3 contains 14 residues. Germline CDR1 is SGHAT and CDR2 is FQNNGV.

This clonotype was seen ten or more times. The chain uses TRBV28 and TRBJ2-7, with a tentative D call TRBD2 (6 bases). V dropped 3 bases and J dropped 6 bases, with 12 bases sitting between them. CDR1 is MDHEN, CDR2 SYDVKM, per germline. The CDR3 covers 13 residues. This chain's CDR3 is CASSLGYSGEQYF. CDR3 nucleotides: TGTGCCAGCAGTTTGGGGTATAGCGGCGAGCAGTACTTC.

This clonotype was seen repeatedly, ten times or more. The gene calls are TRBV2 and TRBJ1-2; TRBD1 matches at 7 bases. J lost 4 bases, V lost 5 bases, and 13 bases had no gene match. The CDR3 contains 16 residues. In germline, CDR1 is SNHLY, CDR2 FYNNEI. The CDR3 DNA sequence: TGTGCCAGCAGTTCCTCCCGACAGGGCTCATTCTATGGCTACACCTTC. As protein: CASSSSRQGSFYGYTF.

This clonotype was counted ten times or more. The chain links TRBV5-1 to TRBJ2-7; a possible D gene is TRBD1 (6 bases). The V end was cut by 4 bases, the J end by 7 bases, with 12 bases between. The CDR3 extends over 12 amino acids. Germline V gives CDR1 SGHRS, CDR2 YFSETQ. This CDR3 reads CASSPPDREQYF. The CDR3 bases are TGCGCCAGCAGCCCGCCAGACAGGGAGCAGTACTTC. The variable domain in full, completed from reference TRBV5-1 and TRBJ2-7, reads KAGVTQTPRYLIKTRGQQVTLSCSPISGHRSVSWYQQTPGQGLQFLFEYFSETQRNKGNFPGRFSGRQFSNSRSEMNVSTLELGDSALYLCASSPPDREQYFGPGTRLTVT.

This clonotype was detected many times. The CDR3 is CASSPRGSVNTEAFF. Here the CDR3 DNA reads TGTGCCAGCTCACCCAGGGGGTCGGTGAACACTGAAGCTTTCTTT. The chain couples TRBV18 to TRBJ1-1; TRBD1 agrees at 7 bases. From germline, CDR1 is KGHSH and CDR2 LQKENI. Trimming took 3 bases from V and 0 from J; bases not matched to a gene: 4. The length of the CDR3 is 15 residues.

This clonotype appeared many times. V and J are TRBV2 and TRBJ1-5, with D unresolved. V lost 5 bases, J lost 5 bases, and 10 bases lay in between. This CDR3 region has 13 residues. CDR1 SNHLY and CDR2 FYNNEI come from the germline V gene. The CDR3 loop reads CASSLDGDQPQHF. CDR3 nucleotides: TGTGCCAGCAGTCTAGACGGGGATCAGCCCCAGCATTTT.

V gene TRBV9 combines with J gene TRBJ2-3, with a possible D match to TRBD1 (6 bases). Germline V gives CDR1 SGDLS, CDR2 YYNGEE. Trimming pared 3 bases from V and 4 bases from J, leaving 15 bases between. The CDR3 spans 15 residues. CDR3 residues: CASSDQGNLADTQYF. DNA of the CDR3: TGTGCCAGCAGCGACCAGGGGAATTTGGCAGATACGCAGTATTTT.

Written as DNA, the CDR3 is TGCAGTGCTCATCGTCGGGGAGCGCTACTAAACACTGAAGCTTTCTTT. It yields the protein CSAHRRGALLNTEAFF. V and J are TRBV20-1 and TRBJ1-1; no clear D. Trimming removed 5 bases at V and 2 bases at J, with 21 bases between. Germline V gene sequence: CDR1 DFQATT, CDR2 SNEGSKA (reference sequence). CDR3 size: 16 residues.

This clonotype was counted a few times. The chain combines TRBV5-8 with TRBJ2-5, with a weak D call TRBD1 (6 bases). CDR1 is SGHTS, CDR2 YDEGEE, per germline. Trimming took off 4 bases at V and 2 bases at J, with 18 bases between the two ends. The CDR3 is made up of 16 amino acids. CDR3 loop: CASSGTQGPAQETQYF. The CDR3 DNA reads TGTGCCAGCAGCGGAACGCAGGGGCCGGCACAAGAGACCCAGTACTTC.

This clonotype came up many times. The genes are TRBV5-6 and TRBJ2-3; maybe TRBD1 (6 bases). The CDR3 spans 15 residues. Germline V lookup: CDR1 SGHDT, CDR2 YYEEEE. V was cut by 1 base and J by 4 bases, with 13 bases left in between. As DNA, the CDR3 is TGTGCCAGCAGCTTGCTAGCAGGGGCCCCAGATACGCAGTATTTT. Protein sequence: CASSLLAGAPDTQYF. Full variable domain (outside the CDR3, taken from reference TRBV5-6 and TRBJ2-3): DAGVTQSPTHLIKTRGQQVTLRCSPKSGHDTVSWYQQALGQGPQFIFQYYEEEERQRGNFPDRFSGHQFPNYSSELNVNALLLGDSALYLCASSLLAGAPDTQYFGPGTRLTVL.

The rearrangement uses TRBV6-6 and TRBJ1-6; D unresolved. The V and J ends lost 0 bases and 5 bases respectively, with 8 bases between them. The germline gives CDR1 MNHNY, CDR2 SVGAGI (reference sequence). This CDR3 has 15 amino acids. CDR3 amino acids: CASSYSGLHNSPLHF. The CDR3 DNA reads as TGTGCCAGCAGTTACTCGGGCCTGCATAATTCACCCCTCCACTTT.

The genes are TRBV19 and TRBJ2-1; no definite D call. This CDR3 has 15 amino acids. The V end was cut by 4 bases, the J end by 0 bases, with 10 bases between. Germline CDR1 and CDR2: LNHDA and SQIVND (reference sequence). The CDR3 sequence: CASSTGRTSYNEQFF. In DNA form, the CDR3 reads TGTGCCAGTAGTACAGGACGGACCTCCTACAATGAGCAGTTCTTC. The variable domain in full, completed from reference TRBV19 and TRBJ2-1, reads DGGITQSPKYLFRKEGQNVTLSCEQNLNHDAMYWYRQDPGQGLRLIYYSQIVNDFQKGDIAEGYSVSREKKESFPLTVTSAQKNPTAFYLCASSTGRTSYNEQFFGPGTRLTVL.

Worth noting for this clonotype: A read error is possible here, since a much larger clone lies one base away. The chain links TRBV30 to TRBJ1-4, with TRBD1 matching over 8 bases. Germline CDR1 and CDR2: GTSNPN and SVGIG (reference sequence). The CDR3 runs 16 residues. CDR3 coding DNA: TGTGCCTGGAGTCGCCCGGACAGGGTCGGCAATGAAGAACTGTTTTTT. This codes for CAWSRPDRVGNEELFF. The full variable domain, with the rest looked up from reference TRBV30 and TRBJ1-4, is SQTIHQWPATLVQPVGSPLSLECTVEGTSNPNLYWYRQAAGRGLQLLFYSVGIGQISSEVPQNLSASRPQDRQFILSSKKLLLSDSGFYLCAWSRPDRVGNEELFFGSGTQLSVL.